This section outlines one T cell receptor (beta chain) sequence together with its context. Sequencing used immunoSEQ multiplex PCR; TCRdb keeps in-frame clones, though not all of them. The data contain 640,000 or so clones, about 89% of them seen just once; the ten biggest clones take up more than 0.009%. The data were obtained in a study of shared T cell receptors in the human thymus. Germline values: CDR1 MNHNS, CDR2 SASEGT. Trimming removed 8 bases at V and 5 bases at J, with 13 bases between. The CDR3 has 12 amino acids. The data also belong to a second study, concerning human thymus T cells.

The specimen was thymocytes. This TCR derives from a boy in the first two years of life with a congenital heart defect. This chain joins TRBV6-1 and TRBJ2-7; D is possibly TRBD1 (6 bases). The CDR3 DNA reads TGTGCCAGCGGGCAGGGGATCGACGAGCAGTACTTC. Translating gives CASGQGIDEQYF.